The 14 T cell receptor beta chains in this list originate from one sample, sequenced in a study of OX40 agonist ivuxolimab in advanced cancers. Assay used: immunoSEQ multiplex PCR; TCRdb lists only in-frame clones, some missing. This table has tens of thousands of clones, 75% to 85% appearing once. The input for sequencing was CD4+ or CD8+ T cells sorted from blood, taken in a trial of the OX40 agonist ivuxolimab. All receptors derive from an adult with an advanced solid tumor such as melanoma, head and neck, liver or kidney cancer.

This clone was detected only once. The chain links TRBV28 to TRBJ1-6, with a weak D call TRBD1 (5 bases). Germline V CDR1 and CDR2: MDHEN, SYDVKM. V was shortened by 6 bases and J by 8 bases, with 8 bases between the two germline ends. The CDR3 covers 12 residues. The CDR3 DNA reads as TGTGCCAGCAGGATGGGGGATTCACCCCTCCACTTT. Translated, it gives CASRMGDSPLHF.

The V and J genes are TRBV2 and TRBJ1-4; 8 bases are shared with TRBD1. Trimming cost V 6 bases and J 3 bases; bases outside gene matches: 6. Germline V CDR1 and CDR2: SNHLY, FYNNEI. The CDR3 extends over 15 amino acids. The CDR3 DNA reads TGTGCCAGCAGAGTGTCACAGGGGGCTAATGAAAAACTGTTTTTT. The encoded protein is CASRVSQGANEKLFF.

The gene calls are TRBV6-1 and TRBJ1-1, with 9 bases fitting TRBD1. J lost 10 bases, V lost 6 bases, and 6 bases had no gene match. The CDR3 runs to 12 residues. Germline loops: CDR1 MNHNS, CDR2 SASEGT. The CDR3 coding sequence is TGTGCCAGCAGGAACACGGACAGGGGAGCTTTCTTT. Amino acids: CASRNTDRGAFF.

The chain has TRBV27 and TRBJ1-2; 7 positions match TRBD1. Trimming cost V 5 bases and J 0 bases; bases outside gene matches: 6. CDR3 size: 15 residues. CDR1 and CDR2 (germline): MNHEY, SMNVEV (reference sequence). This CDR3 reads CASSQQGPANYGYTF. CDR3 bases: TGTGCCAGCAGTCAACAGGGGCCAGCTAACTATGGCTACACCTTC.

The chain carries TRBV7-6 and TRBJ2-7; TRBD2 aligns across 14 bases. Germline values: CDR1 SGHVS, CDR2 FNYEAQ. CDR3 length: 19 residues. J was trimmed by 5 bases and V by 5 bases; bases with no gene match: 17. CDR3: CASSPSAPGLAGVSHEQYF. The CDR3 DNA reads as TGTGCCAGCAGCCCGAGCGCCCCGGGACTAGCGGGAGTATCCCACGAGCAGTACTTC.

The chain couples TRBV11-3 to TRBJ2-3; D is possibly TRBD1 (6 bases). With 2 bases removed from V and 12 bases from J, the gap between germline ends came to 12 bases. From germline, CDR1 is SGHNT and CDR2 YENEEA. The CDR3 length is 12 residues. The DNA of the CDR3 is TGTGCCAGCAGCTTACCCAGGGGCCCCCAGTATTTT. Protein: CASSLPRGPQYF.

The chain employs TRBV6-5 and TRBJ2-7; 10 positions agree with TRBD2. V dropped 4 bases and J dropped 7; count of bases not matched to a gene: 10. Germline V gives CDR1 MNHEY, CDR2 SVGAGI. This CDR3 region has 15 residues. The CDR3 here is CASSLSLAGGSEQYF. As DNA, the CDR3 is TGTGCCAGCAGTTTAAGCTTAGCGGGAGGATCTGAGCAGTACTTC.

The genes are TRBV19 and TRBJ2-4; D perhaps matches TRBD1 (6 bases). CDR3 size: 13 residues. Germline-derived CDR1 and CDR2 are LNHDA and SQIVND (reference sequence). V was shortened by 7 bases and J by 5 bases, with 12 bases between the two germline ends. CDR3 protein: CASNLGGENIQYF. Here the CDR3 DNA reads TGTGCCAGTAACCTAGGGGGAGAAAACATTCAGTACTTC.

The chain recombines TRBV27 with TRBJ2-3, with 9 bases identical to TRBD1. Unmatched junction bases numbered 10, after V lost 6 bases and J lost 6 bases. The CDR3 length is 15 residues. Germline V gives CDR1 MNHEY, CDR2 SMNVEV (reference sequence). CDR3 residues: CASSHSGTGQDTQYF. The CDR3 nucleotides are TGTGCCAGCAGCCATTCCGGGACAGGGCAGGATACGCAGTATTTT.

V is TRBV5-8 and J is TRBJ2-5; possibly TRBD2 for D (6 bases). The DNA end lines up better with TRBJ2-7; the J call may be wrong. The CDR3 loop spans 15 amino acids. Germline assignment: CDR1 SGHTS and CDR2 YDEGEE. The CDR3 is CASSTGTSNSYEQYF. The CDR3 nucleotides are TGTGCCAGCAGCACCGGGACTTCCAACTCCTACGAGCAGTACTTC.

The V call is TRBV7-7, the J call TRBJ2-5, with 7 bases identical to TRBD1. Germline V gives CDR1 SSHAT, CDR2 FNYEAQ (reference sequence). The CDR3 spans 14 residues. Trimming at V came to 5 bases and at J to 1 base, leaving 4 bases not matched to a gene. As DNA, the CDR3 is TGTGCCAGCAGCCGATCAGGGGGCCAAGAGACCCAGTACTTC. It encodes CASSRSGGQETQYF.

This rearrangement joins TRBV2 to TRBJ1-1, with D possibly TRBD1 on 5 matching bases. The length of the CDR3 is 15 residues. V lost 8 bases and J lost 0, with 16 bases in between. The germline V gene has CDR1 SNHLY and CDR2 FYNNEI. The CDR3 spells CASLILSRVNTEAFF. The CDR3, as DNA: TGTGCCAGCCTAATCCTCAGCAGGGTGAACACTGAAGCTTTCTTT.

This clone appeared a single time. The V and J genes are TRBV10-3 and TRBJ2-3; D is uncertain. Germline V gene sequence: CDR1 ENHRY, CDR2 SYGVKD. V was cut by 2 bases and J by 4 bases, with 1 base left in between. The length of the CDR3 is 11 residues. The CDR3 nucleotides read TGTGCCATCAGTGAGGCAGATACGCAGTATTTT. Translation gives CAISEADTQYF.

DNA of the CDR3: TGTGCCAGCAGCTTAGTGGCGGGAAACACTGAAGCTTTCTTT. Amino acid sequence: CASSLVAGNTEAFF. This chain links TRBV7-9 with TRBJ1-1; D not resolved. V dropped 1 base and J dropped 2 bases, with 8 bases sitting between them. Germline CDR1 and CDR2: SEHNR and FQNEAQ (reference sequence). The CDR3 extends over 14 amino acids.